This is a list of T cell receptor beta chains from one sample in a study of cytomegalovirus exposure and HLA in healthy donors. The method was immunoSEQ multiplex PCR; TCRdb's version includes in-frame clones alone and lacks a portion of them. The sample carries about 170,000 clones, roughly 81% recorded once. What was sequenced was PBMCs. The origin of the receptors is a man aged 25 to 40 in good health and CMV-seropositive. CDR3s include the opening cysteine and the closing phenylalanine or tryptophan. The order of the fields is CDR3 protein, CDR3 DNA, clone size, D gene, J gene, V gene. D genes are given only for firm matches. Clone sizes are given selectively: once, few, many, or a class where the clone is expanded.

CASSPSGRAPDTQYF	TGTGCCAGCAGCCCTAGCGGGAGGGCCCCAGATACGCAGTATTTT	-	TRBD2	TRBJ2-3	TRBV13
CASSQVKILPTGRNTEAFF	TGCGCCAGCAGCCAAGTAAAAATTCTGCCGACAGGACGGAACACTGAAGCTTTCTTT	-	-	TRBJ1-1	TRBV4-1
CASTRLAGSNEQFF	TGTGCCAGCACGAGGCTAGCGGGAAGCAATGAGCAGTTCTTC	-	TRBD2	TRBJ2-1	TRBV2
CASSGPSGRVNEQFF	TGTGCCAGCAGTGGACCTAGCGGGAGAGTGAATGAGCAGTTCTTC	-	TRBD2	TRBJ2-1	TRBV2
CASSTSGSTDEQYF	TGTGCCAGCAGCACTAGCGGGAGTACGGACGAGCAGTACTTC	few	TRBD2	TRBJ2-7	TRBV7-8
CASSFSTDGRYEQYF	TGTGCCAGCAGCTTTTCAACAGACGGCCGCTACGAGCAGTACTTC	-	-	TRBJ2-7	TRBV5-6
CASSGTGRSTEAFF	TGTGCCAGCAGCGGGACAGGGAGGTCCACTGAAGCTTTCTTT	-	TRBD1	TRBJ1-1	TRBV9
CASSLIGSEGEKLFF	TGTGCCAGCAGTTTAATCGGGTCGGAAGGTGAAAAACTGTTTTTT	-	-	TRBJ1-4	TRBV27
CASSLSTGGPYEQYF	TGCGCCAGCAGCTTGTCTACAGGGGGCCCCTACGAGCAGTACTTC	-	TRBD1	TRBJ2-7	TRBV5-1
CASSPSTANYGYTF	TGTGCCAGCAGCCCCTCGACAGCTAACTATGGCTACACCTTC	once	-	TRBJ1-2	TRBV27
CASSQGPGNYGYTF	TGTGCCAGCAGCCAAGGACCGGGAAACTATGGCTACACCTTC	few	-	TRBJ1-2	TRBV14
CASRGGRAKNIQYF	TGTGCCAGTAGGGGGGGGAGAGCCAAAAACATTCAGTACTTC	-	TRBD2	TRBJ2-4	TRBV19
CASSLTVLATNEKLFF	TGTGCCAGCAGCTTGACAGTCCTTGCAACTAATGAAAAACTGTTTTTT	-	-	TRBJ1-4	TRBV7-9
CASSLGANEKLFF	TGCGCCAGCAGCTTGGGAGCAAATGAAAAACTGTTTTTT	-	-	TRBJ1-4	TRBV5-1
CASSLRQGYNEQFF	TGTGCCAGCAGTTTACGGCAGGGTTACAATGAGCAGTTCTTC	-	-	TRBJ2-1	TRBV27
CASSPTWGGRNGYTF	TGTGCCAGCAGCCCGACTTGGGGGGGTCGGAATGGCTACACCTTC	-	-	TRBJ1-2	TRBV5-5
CASSTQGANTEAFF	TGTGCCAGCAGCACACAGGGGGCCAACACTGAAGCTTTCTTT	-	TRBD1	TRBJ1-1	TRBV28
CASSRPGQNNEQFF	TGTGCCAGCAGCAGACCGGGACAGAACAATGAGCAGTTCTTC	-	TRBD1	TRBJ2-1	TRBV9
CASSSLGGRANEQYF	TGTGCCAGCAGCTCCCTTGGTGGGAGGGCGAACGAGCAGTACTTC	-	TRBD2	TRBJ2-7	TRBV11-3
CASSLRVAGYNEQFF	TGTGCCAGCAGCTTAAGGGTAGCGGGGTACAATGAGCAGTTCTTC	-	TRBD2	TRBJ2-1	TRBV7-3
CAVMKGGSVDTQYF	TGTGCCGTGATGAAGGGCGGGAGTGTGGATACGCAGTATTTT	-	TRBD2	TRBJ2-3	TRBV2
CAWSRAGGTYEQYF	TGTGCCTGGAGTCGAGCGGGAGGGACCTACGAGCAGTACTTC	-	TRBD2	TRBJ2-7	TRBV30
CASARREGFNEQFF	TGCGCCAGCGCCCGGCGGGAGGGATTCAATGAGCAGTTCTTC	-	TRBD2	TRBJ2-1	TRBV4-3
CASSVLGRALYETQYF	TGTGCCAGCAGCGTTCTCGGGAGGGCCTTGTATGAGACCCAGTACTTC	-	TRBD2	TRBJ2-5	TRBV9
CASTIRTGGSRPLHF	TGTGCCAGCACCATCAGGACAGGAGGTTCAAGGCCCCTCCACTTT	-	TRBD1	TRBJ1-6	TRBV6-5
CAISEHGNYGYTF	TGTGCCATCAGTGAGCACGGTAACTATGGCTACACCTTC	once	-	TRBJ1-2	TRBV10-3
CASSHRPQGAGDEKLFF	TGCGCCAGCAGCCACCGACCCCAGGGGGCAGGGGATGAAAAACTGTTTTTT	-	TRBD1	TRBJ1-4	TRBV4-3